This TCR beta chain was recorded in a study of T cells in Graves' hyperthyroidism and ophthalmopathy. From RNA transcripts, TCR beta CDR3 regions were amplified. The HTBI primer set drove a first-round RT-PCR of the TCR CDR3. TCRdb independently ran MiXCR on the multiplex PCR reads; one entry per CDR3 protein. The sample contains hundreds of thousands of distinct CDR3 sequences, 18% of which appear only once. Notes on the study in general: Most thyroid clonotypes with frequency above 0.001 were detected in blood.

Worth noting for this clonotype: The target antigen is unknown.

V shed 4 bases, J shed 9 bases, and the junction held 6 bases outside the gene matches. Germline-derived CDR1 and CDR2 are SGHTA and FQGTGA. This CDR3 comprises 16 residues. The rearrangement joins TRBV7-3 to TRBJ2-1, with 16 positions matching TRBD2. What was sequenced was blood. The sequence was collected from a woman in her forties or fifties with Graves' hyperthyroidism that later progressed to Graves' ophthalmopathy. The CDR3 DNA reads TGTGCCAGCAGCTCGGGACTAGCGGGGGGGCTGAGTGAGCAGTTCTTC. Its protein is CASSSGLAGGLSEQFF.